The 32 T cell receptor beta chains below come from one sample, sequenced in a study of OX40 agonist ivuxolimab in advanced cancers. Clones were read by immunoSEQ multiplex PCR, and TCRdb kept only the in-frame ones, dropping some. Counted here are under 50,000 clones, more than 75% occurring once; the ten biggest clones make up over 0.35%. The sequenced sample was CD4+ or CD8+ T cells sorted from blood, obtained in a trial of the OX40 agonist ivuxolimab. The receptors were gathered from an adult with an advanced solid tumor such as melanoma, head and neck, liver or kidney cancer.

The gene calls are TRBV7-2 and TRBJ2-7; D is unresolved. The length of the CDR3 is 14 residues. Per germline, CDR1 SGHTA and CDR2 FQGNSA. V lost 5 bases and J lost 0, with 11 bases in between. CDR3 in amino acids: CASSPSINSYEQYF. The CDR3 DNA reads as TGTGCCAGCAGCCCCAGCATAAACTCCTACGAGCAGTACTTC.

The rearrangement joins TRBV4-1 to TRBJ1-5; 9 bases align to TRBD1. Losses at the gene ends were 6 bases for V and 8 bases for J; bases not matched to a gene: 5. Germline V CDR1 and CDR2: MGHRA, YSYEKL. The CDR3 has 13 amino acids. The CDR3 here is CASSRTGVEPQHF. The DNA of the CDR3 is TGCGCCAGCAGTCGGACAGGGGTTGAGCCCCAGCATTTT.

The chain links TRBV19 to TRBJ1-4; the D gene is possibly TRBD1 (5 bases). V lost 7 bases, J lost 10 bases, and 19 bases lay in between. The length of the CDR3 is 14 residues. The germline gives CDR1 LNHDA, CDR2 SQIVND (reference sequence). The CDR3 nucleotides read TGTGCCAGTATGGGCAGGGACTACCCTAGAAAACTGTTTTTT. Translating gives CASMGRDYPRKLFF.

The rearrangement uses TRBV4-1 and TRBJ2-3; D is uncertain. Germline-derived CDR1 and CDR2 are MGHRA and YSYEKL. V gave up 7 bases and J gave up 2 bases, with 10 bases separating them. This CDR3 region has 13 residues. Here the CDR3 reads CASTAVSTDTQYF. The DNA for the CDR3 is TGCGCCAGCACTGCAGTCTCCACAGATACGCAGTATTTT.

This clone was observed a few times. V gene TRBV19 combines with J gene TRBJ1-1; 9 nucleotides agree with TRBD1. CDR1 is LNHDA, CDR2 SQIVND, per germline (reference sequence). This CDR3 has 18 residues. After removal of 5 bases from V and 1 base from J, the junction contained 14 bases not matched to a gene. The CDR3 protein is CASSHTDPGTGRNTEAFF. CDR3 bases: TGTGCCAGTAGTCATACCGACCCTGGGACAGGGAGGAACACTGAAGCTTTCTTT.

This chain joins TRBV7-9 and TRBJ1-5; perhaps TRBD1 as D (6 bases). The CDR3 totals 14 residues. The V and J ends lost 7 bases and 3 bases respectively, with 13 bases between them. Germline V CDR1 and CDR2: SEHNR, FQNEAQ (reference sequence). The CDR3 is CASNTGNSNQPQHF. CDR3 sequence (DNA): TGTGCCAGCAATACAGGGAATTCCAATCAGCCCCAGCATTTT.

As DNA, the CDR3 is TGTGCCAGCAGCTTAGGGCTAGCGGGAGGCAATGAGCAGTTCTTC. Protein: CASSLGLAGGNEQFF. The rearrangement links TRBV7-2 to TRBJ2-1, with 11 bases that match TRBD2. V dropped 1 base and J dropped 6; count of bases not matched to a gene: 2. Germline V lookup: CDR1 SGHTA, CDR2 FQGNSA. CDR3 size: 15 residues.

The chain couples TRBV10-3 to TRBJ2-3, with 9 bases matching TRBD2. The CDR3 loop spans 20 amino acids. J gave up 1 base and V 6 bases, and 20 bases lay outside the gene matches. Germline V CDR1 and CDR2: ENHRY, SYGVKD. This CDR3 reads CAIRPTLLAGVSSGTDTQYF. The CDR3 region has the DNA TGTGCCATCAGGCCAACCCTACTAGCGGGTGTATCATCGGGCACAGATACGCAGTATTTT.

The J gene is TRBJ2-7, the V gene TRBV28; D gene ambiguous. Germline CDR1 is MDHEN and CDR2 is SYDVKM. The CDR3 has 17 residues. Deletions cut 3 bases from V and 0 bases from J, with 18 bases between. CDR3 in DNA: TGTGCCAGCAGTTTTGGAAAGCTAAACGAAAGCTCCTACGAGCAGTACTTC. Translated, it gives CASSFGKLNESSYEQYF. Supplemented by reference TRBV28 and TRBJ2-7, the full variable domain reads DVKVTQSSRYLVKRTGEKVFLECVQDMDHENMFWYRQDPGLGLRLIYFSYDVKMKEKGDIPEGYSVSREKKERFSLILESASTNQTSMYLCASSFGKLNESSYEQYFGPGTRLTVT.

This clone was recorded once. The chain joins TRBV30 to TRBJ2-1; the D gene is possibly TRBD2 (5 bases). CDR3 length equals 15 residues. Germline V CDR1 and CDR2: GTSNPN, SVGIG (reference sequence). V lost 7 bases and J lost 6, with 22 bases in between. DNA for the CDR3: TGTGCCTACCACGACGGGCTAGGACTCTCCAATGAGCAGTTCTTC. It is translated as CAYHDGLGLSNEQFF.

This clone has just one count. The CDR3 nucleotides read TGTGCCAGCAGCTTGGCACAGTTCAATCAGCCCCAGCATTTT. It specifies CASSLAQFNQPQHF. The V gene is TRBV5-6, the J gene TRBJ1-5; D is unclear. CDR1 SGHDT and CDR2 YYEEEE come from the germline V gene. V shed 0 bases and J shed 3 bases, with 7 bases lying between them. CDR3 length equals 14 residues.

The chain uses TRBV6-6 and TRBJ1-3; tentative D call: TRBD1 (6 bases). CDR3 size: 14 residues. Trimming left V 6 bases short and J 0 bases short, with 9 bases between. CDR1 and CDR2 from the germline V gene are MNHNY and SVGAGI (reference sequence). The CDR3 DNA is TGTGCCAGCAGCAGACAGGTCTCTGGAAACACCATATATTTT. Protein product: CASSRQVSGNTIYF.

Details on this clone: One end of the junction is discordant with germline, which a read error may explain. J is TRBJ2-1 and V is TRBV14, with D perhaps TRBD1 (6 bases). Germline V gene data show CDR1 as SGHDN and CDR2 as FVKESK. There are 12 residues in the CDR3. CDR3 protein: CASSRDRFPQVF. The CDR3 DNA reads TGTGCCAGCAGCCGAGACAGGTTCCCACAGGTCTTC.

The CDR3 protein is CASSQEPPDRGWNEQYF. The CDR3 region has the DNA TGCGCCAGCAGCCAAGAACCCCCAGACAGGGGTTGGAACGAGCAGTACTTC. This chain uses TRBV4-3 with TRBJ2-7; TRBD1 matches 8 bases. CDR1 and CDR2 from the germline V gene are LGHNA and YSLEER. The CDR3 is 17 residues long. V dropped 0 bases and J dropped 5; count of bases not matched to a gene: 12.

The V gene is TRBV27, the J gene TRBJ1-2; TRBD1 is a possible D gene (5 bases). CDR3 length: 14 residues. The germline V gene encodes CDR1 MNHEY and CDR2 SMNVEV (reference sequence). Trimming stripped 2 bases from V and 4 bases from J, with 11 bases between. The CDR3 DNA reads TGTGCCAGCAGTTTAGGTTGGGACTCCTATGGCTACACCTTC. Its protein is CASSLGWDSYGYTF.

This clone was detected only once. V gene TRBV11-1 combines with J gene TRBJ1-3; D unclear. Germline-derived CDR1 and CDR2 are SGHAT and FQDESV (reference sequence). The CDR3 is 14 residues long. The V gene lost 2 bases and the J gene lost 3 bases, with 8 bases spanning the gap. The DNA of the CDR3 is TGTGCCAGCAGCTTACAGGAATTTGGAAACACCATATATTTT. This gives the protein CASSLQEFGNTIYF.

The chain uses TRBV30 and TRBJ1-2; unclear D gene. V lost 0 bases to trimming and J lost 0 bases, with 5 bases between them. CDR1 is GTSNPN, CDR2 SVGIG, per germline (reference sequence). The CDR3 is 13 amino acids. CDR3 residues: CAWSVEANYGYTF. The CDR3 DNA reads TGTGCCTGGAGTGTAGAGGCTAACTATGGCTACACCTTC.

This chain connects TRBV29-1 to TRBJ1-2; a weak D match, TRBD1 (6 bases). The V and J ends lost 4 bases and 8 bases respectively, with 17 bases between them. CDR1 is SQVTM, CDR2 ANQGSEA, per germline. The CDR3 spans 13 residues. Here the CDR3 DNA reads TGCAGCGTTGTAAGGACAGCCCAGGGAGGCTACACCTTC. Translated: CSVVRTAQGGYTF.

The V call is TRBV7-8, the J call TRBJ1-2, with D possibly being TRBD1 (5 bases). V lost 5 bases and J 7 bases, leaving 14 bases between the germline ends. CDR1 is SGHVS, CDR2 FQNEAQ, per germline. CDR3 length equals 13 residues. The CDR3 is CASSPQEKSGYTF. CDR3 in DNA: TGTGCCAGCAGCCCACAGGAAAAGAGTGGCTACACCTTC.

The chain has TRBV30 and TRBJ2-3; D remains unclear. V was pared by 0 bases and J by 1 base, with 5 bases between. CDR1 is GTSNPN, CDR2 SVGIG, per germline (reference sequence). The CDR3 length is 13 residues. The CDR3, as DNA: TGTGCCTGGAGTGTAAGCGGCACAGATACGCAGTATTTT. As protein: CAWSVSGTDTQYF.

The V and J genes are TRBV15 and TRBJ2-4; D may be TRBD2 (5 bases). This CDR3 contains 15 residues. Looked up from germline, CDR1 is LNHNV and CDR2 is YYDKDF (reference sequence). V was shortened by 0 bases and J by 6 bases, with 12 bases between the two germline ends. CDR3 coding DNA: TGTGCCACCAGCAGAGACGGGAACAGAGCAAACATTCAGTACTTC. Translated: CATSRDGNRANIQYF.

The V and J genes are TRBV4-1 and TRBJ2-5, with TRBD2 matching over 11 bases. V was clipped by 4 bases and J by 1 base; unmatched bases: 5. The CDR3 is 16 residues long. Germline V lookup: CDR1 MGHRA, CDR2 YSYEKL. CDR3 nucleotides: TGCGCCAGCAGCCCGCCGGGACTAGCGGCCCAAGAGACCCAGTACTTC. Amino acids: CASSPPGLAAQETQYF.

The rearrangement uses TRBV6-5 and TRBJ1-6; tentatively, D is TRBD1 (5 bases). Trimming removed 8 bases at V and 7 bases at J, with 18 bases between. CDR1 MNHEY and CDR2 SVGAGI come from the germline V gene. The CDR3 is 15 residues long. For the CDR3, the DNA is TGTGCCAGCGGTAAGGGCAGGGCCGGCAATTCACCCCTCCACTTT. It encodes CASGKGRAGNSPLHF.

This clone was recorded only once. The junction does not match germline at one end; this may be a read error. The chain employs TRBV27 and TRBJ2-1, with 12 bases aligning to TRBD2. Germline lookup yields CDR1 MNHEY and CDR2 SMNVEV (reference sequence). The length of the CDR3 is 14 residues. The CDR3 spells CASSLSRLAGVAIF. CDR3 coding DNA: TGTGCCAGCAGTTTATCGCGACTAGCGGGAGTAGCGATCTTC.

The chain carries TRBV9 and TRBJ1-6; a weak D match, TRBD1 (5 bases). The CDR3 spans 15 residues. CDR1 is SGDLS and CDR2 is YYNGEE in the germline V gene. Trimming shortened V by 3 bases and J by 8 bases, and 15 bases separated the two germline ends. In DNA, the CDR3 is TGTGCCAGCAGCGGGCCAGGGAGTTTGGATTCACCCCTCCACTTT. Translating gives CASSGPGSLDSPLHF. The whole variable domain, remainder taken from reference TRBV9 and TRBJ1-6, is DSGVTQTPKHLITATGQRVTLRCSPRSGDLSVYWYQQSLDQGLQFLIQYYNGEERAKGNILERFSAQQFPDLHSELNLSSLELGDSALYFCASSGPGSLDSPLHFGNGTRLTVT.

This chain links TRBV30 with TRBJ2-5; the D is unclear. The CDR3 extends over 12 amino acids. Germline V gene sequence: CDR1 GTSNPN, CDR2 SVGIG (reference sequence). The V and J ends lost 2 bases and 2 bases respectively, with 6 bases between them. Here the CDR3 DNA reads TGTGCCTGGAGTACGTCGCAAGAGACCCAGTACTTC. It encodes CAWSTSQETQYF.

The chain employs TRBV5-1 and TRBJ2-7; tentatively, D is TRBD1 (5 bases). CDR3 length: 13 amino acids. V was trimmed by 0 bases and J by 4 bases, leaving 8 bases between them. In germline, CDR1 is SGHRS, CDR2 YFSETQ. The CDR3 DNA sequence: TGCGCCAGCAGCTTGGGGACACCTTACGAGCAGTACTTC. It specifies CASSLGTPYEQYF. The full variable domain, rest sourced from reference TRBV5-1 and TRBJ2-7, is KAGVTQTPRYLIKTRGQQVTLSCSPISGHRSVSWYQQTPGQGLQFLFEYFSETQRNKGNFPGRFSGRQFSNSRSEMNVSTLELGDSALYLCASSLGTPYEQYFGPGTRLTVT.

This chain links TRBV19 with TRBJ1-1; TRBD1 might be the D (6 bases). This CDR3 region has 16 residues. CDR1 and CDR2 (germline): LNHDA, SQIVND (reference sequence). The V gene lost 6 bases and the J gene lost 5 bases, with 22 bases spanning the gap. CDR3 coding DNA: TGTGCCAGTAGCCCAAGGGCAGGGGAGTATGGGACTGAAGCTTTCTTT. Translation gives CASSPRAGEYGTEAFF.

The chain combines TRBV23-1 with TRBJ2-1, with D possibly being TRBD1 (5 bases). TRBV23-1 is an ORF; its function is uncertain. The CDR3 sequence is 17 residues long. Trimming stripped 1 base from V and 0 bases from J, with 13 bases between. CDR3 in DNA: TGCGCCAGCAGTCAATGGGGCGGTGTGAGCTCCTACAATGAGCAGTTCTTC. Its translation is CASSQWGGVSSYNEQFF.

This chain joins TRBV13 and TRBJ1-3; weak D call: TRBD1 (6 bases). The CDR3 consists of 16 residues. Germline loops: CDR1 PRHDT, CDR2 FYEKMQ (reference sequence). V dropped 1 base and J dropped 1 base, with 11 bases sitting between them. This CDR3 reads CASSLAFRGSGNTIYF. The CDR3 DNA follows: TGTGCCAGCAGCTTAGCGTTCAGGGGTTCTGGAAACACCATATATTTT.

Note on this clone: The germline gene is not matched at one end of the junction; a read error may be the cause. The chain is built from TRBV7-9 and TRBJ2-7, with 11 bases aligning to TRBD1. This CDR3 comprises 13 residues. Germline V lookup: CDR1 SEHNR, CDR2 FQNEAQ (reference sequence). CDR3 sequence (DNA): TGTGCCAGCAGCCGGGGCGCCGGGGACAGGGGGTTCTTC. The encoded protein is CASSRGAGDRGFF.

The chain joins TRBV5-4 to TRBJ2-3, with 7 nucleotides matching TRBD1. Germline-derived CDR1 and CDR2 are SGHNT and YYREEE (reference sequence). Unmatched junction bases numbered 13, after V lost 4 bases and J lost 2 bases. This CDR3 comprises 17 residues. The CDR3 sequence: CASSPTGRGQNTDTQYF. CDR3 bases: TGTGCCAGCAGCCCCACGGGCCGGGGACAGAACACAGATACGCAGTATTTT.